The rows below give T cell receptor beta chains drawn from one sample of a study of T cell repertoires in cytomegalovirus infection. For these receptors, no antigen is known. TCRdb independently ran MiXCR on the reads; one entry per CDR3 protein. This table has about 900,000 distinct CDR3 sequences, around 30% appearing once. The sample in question was cultured CD8+ T cells from PBMCs, obtained from culture after CMV antigen stimulation. These receptors were collected from a human donor in good health (CMV status not recorded). Some clones in this sample may be carry-over from other donors' samples. Each CDR3 is given with its conserved first and last residue. D genes are given only for firm matches. Not all rows give a size; the values are once, few, many and, for expanded clones, a class.

many,NA,TRBV7-2,TRBJ2-7,CASSLEFSYEQYF,TGTGCCAGCAGCTTAGAGTTTTCCTACGAGCAGTACTTC
NA,NA,TRBV11-2,TRBJ2-4,CASSLGGAGIAKNIQYF,TGTGCCAGCAGCTTAGGGGGGGCAGGGATCGCCAAAAACATTCAGTACTTC
NA,TRBD1,TRBV9,TRBJ1-4,CASSDRDRAVEKLFF,TGTGCCAGCAGCGACAGGGACAGGGCTGTGGAAAAACTGTTTTTT
few,TRBD1,TRBV6-1,TRBJ1-2,CASRDDRGTGYTF,TGTGCCAGCAGGGATGACAGGGGGACTGGCTACACCTTC
NA,TRBD1,TRBV7-9,TRBJ2-7,CASSRDRGGIEQYF,TGTGCCAGCAGCCGGGACAGGGGTGGTATCGAGCAGTACTTC
NA,NA,TRBV15,TRBJ1-4,CATSTHGNSEKLFF,TGTGCCACCAGCACCCATGGTAACAGTGAAAAACTGTTTTTT
many,NA,TRBV7-8,TRBJ2-6,CASSLKEGLRGDGANVLTF,TGTGCCAGCAGCTTAAAAGAAGGACTCAGGGGGGATGGGGCCAACGTCCTGACTTTC
NA,TRBD2,TRBV4-3,TRBJ2-3,CASSQGSGGLRTDTQYF,TGCGCCAGCAGCCAAGGTAGCGGGGGCCTTCGCACAGATACGCAGTATTTT
many,TRBD2,TRBV7-2,TRBJ2-1,CASSFTAGGQGEQFF,TGTGCCAGCAGCTTTACGGCGGGGGGGCAGGGTGAGCAGTTCTTC
once,NA,TRBV2,TRBJ2-1,CASTGADYNEQFF,TGTGCCAGCACAGGTGCGGATTACAATGAGCAGTTCTTC
many,TRBD2,TRBV7-9,TRBJ2-5,CASSLGGYQETQYF,TGTGCCAGCAGCTTGGGGGGGTACCAAGAGACCCAGTACTTC
NA,TRBD1,TRBV7-2,TRBJ1-6,CASSLANQTGKESPLHF,TGTGCCAGCAGCTTAGCGAATCAGACAGGGAAGGAATCACCCCTCCACTTT
few,NA,TRBV6-6,TRBJ2-2,CASTHGVGRNTGELFF,TGTGCCAGCACCCACGGGGTCGGCAGGAACACCGGGGAGCTGTTTTTT
many,TRBD1,TRBV7-6,TRBJ1-1,CASSYYPTGRNTEAFF,TGTGCCAGCAGCTACTATCCGACAGGGCGGAACACTGAAGCTTTCTTT
NA,NA,TRBV6-1,TRBJ1-4,CASQGRISEKLFF,TGTGCCAGCCAAGGGCGTATCAGTGAAAAACTGTTTTTT